Sequencing of this T cell receptor (beta chain) was carried out in a study of early T cells in non-severe SARS-CoV-2 infection. Overall study context: The chains were unpaired, and the sequenced material was bulk RNA from unsorted whole blood.

TCRdb ran MiXCR on the 5' RACE reads and lists one entry per CDR3 protein. The table lists 53,000 or so distinct CDR3 sequences, approximately 9.8% of them singletons. Notes on this clonotype: Its antigen is unknown.

Study-wide points: The study's VDJdb matching favored anti-spike CD8 responses and missed private and CD4 specificities.

Losses at the gene ends were 5 bases for V and 5 bases for J; bases not matched to a gene: 6. Germline V gene data show CDR1 as ENHRY and CDR2 as SYGVKD. CDR3 length: 14 residues. The receptor was isolated from an adult who was a healthcare worker with PCR-confirmed SARS-CoV-2 infection or an uninfected control (not recorded which). The specimen sequenced was whole blood. The chain uses TRBV10-3 and TRBJ2-7, with 10 bases matching TRBD1. The CDR3 sequence is CAISPGQGNDEQYF. The CDR3 nucleotides read TGTGCCATCAGTCCGGGACAGGGGAATGACGAGCAGTACTTC.